This T cell receptor beta chain is from a study of tumor-infiltrating lymphocytes in oesophageal squamous cell carcinoma. The CDR3 runs to 15 residues. Germline V gene data show CDR1 as SGHVS and CDR2 as FNYEAQ. Note on this clonotype: The CDR3 does not end in the conserved phenylalanine or tryptophan, so this is likely a read error.

TCRdb fed the PCR reads into MiXCR, producing one record per CDR3 protein. Of 23,000 or so distinct CDR3 sequences listed, 34% were seen once; the top ten hold roughly 19%. Sequencing was performed on esophageal tumor tissue. V and J are TRBV7-6 and TRBJ2-7, with a possible D match to TRBD1 (6 bases). The assigned J gene may be wrong: the sequence end matches TRBJ2-1 better. This receptor was obtained from a female donor with esophageal squamous cell carcinoma. CDR3: CASSTTDRRDYEQFI. CDR3 sequence (DNA): TGTGCCAGCAGCACCACAGACAGGCGAGACTACGAGCAGTTCATC.